In its sample, the clone carrying this TCR beta chain was seen a few times. Antigen unknown. Using a J-beta primer mix together with a sample-barcoded 5' primer, a second PCR was run for about 6 to 12 cycles. TCRdb ran MiXCR on the 5' RACE reads and lists one entry per CDR3 protein. The sample lists some 750,000 distinct CDR3 sequences, 22% occurring once. These data come from a study of blood T cells in healthy people across ages. Study observations and caveats: Bulk PBMC profiling left naive and antigen-experienced comparisons inconclusive. The study found more naive CD4+ cells and higher diversity in long-lived than aged donors.

Germline CDR1 and CDR2: SQVTM and ANQGSEA. V lost 7 bases to trimming and J lost 9 bases, with 18 bases between them. This CDR3 contains 13 residues. This TCR derives from a man between 65 and 79 years old in good health. This chain joins TRBV29-1 and TRBJ2-2; D uncertain. What was sequenced was blood. In DNA form, the CDR3 reads TGCAGCGCCATCGACCAGATTGTGAGGGAGCTGTTTTTT. It encodes CSAIDQIVRELFF.